The rows below give T cell receptor beta chains drawn from one sample of a study of CD4 T cells in relation to SARS-CoV-2 and coronaviruses. Profiled with immunoSEQ multiplex PCR; TCRdb holds only in-frame clones, not every one. Here the sample spans 30,000 to 40,000 clones, 60% to 85% being singletons. Antigens of these TCRs are unknown. Sample: memory CD4+ T cells from PBMCs, cultured in vitro. The origin of the receptors is an adult with COVID-19. CDR3s leave out the opening cysteine and the closing phenylalanine or tryptophan. A clone size is listed for some rows: how often the clone was seen (once, few, many), or a class if it is expanded.

abundance,v_gene,j_gene,CDR3aa
.,TRBV5-1,TRBJ2-7,ASSLEGQGEQY
.,TRBV3-1/TRBV3-2,TRBJ1-2,ASSEYLVGYT
.,TRBV11-3,TRBJ2-3,ASSFGASTDTQY
.,TRBV2,TRBJ2-1,ASSLGLAVSNEQF
.,TRBV5-1,TRBJ2-3,ASSRATTSDVTDTQY
.,TRBV5-1,TRBJ2-2,ASKEDGNTGELF
.,TRBV28,TRBJ1-2,ATAPGQGIYGYT
.,TRBV5-1,TRBJ2-5,ASSRTSGQETQY
.,TRBV6-5,TRBJ1-5,ASSFPGALNRPQH
large,TRBV7-9,TRBJ2-5,ASSFETQY
.,TRBV28,TRBJ2-3,ASSSSGSEGTQY
.,TRBV24-1,TRBJ2-3,ATSDSVGGDTDTQY
.,TRBV28,TRBJ2-5,ASSQLEEHGETQY
.,TRBV9,TRBJ2-3,ASSVDAGGTDTQY
.,TRBV7-9,TRBJ2-1,ASSLVGLKENEQF
.,TRBV13,TRBJ1-6,ASSLSSWGGPNSPLH
.,TRBV19,TRBJ2-5,ASSGGFQETQY
few,TRBV12-3/TRBV12-4,TRBJ1-6,ASSNEIRAPLH
.,TRBV2,TRBJ2-7,ASSPDSLTYEQY
.,TRBV10-2,TRBJ2-3,ASGGLAGGPDTQY
.,TRBV24-1,TRBJ2-3,ATSRSGTPKDTQY
.,TRBV28,TRBJ2-3,ASRGSRGSGGTQY
few,TRBV5-4,TRBJ2-7,ASSPSDGPVEQY
few,TRBV2,TRBJ1-6,ASRGGTANSPLH
.,TRBV10-3,TRBJ2-2,ATGGSDTGELF
.,TRBV30,TRBJ2-6,AWSVTGLGGANVLT
.,TRBV4-3,TRBJ2-7,ASSQQTLSYEQY
.,TRBV30,TRBJ1-5,AWSRGYQPQH
.,TRBV13,TRBJ2-7,ASSLGQEYEQY
once,TRBV28,TRBJ1-5,ASSPMDRAQPQH
many,TRBV9,TRBJ1-5,ASSVGFNQPQH
few,TRBV14,TRBJ1-4,ASRGRDFEKLF
.,TRBV10-3,TRBJ2-7,AISVQGDEQY
few,TRBV6-1,TRBJ1-4,ASSEFQGKVNEKLF
.,TRBV4-3,TRBJ2-5,ASSQAGGETQY
.,TRBV19,TRBJ2-6,ASRTISGANVLT
.,TRBV4-2,TRBJ2-5,ASSQEGTNQETQY
.,TRBV24-1,TRBJ2-1,ATREGTGESNEQF
.,TRBV18,TRBJ2-5,ASSPPSRGQETQY
.,TRBV5-1,TRBJ2-1,ASSFLVGDNNEQF
.,TRBV7-9,TRBJ2-2,ASSERAGEWTGELF
few,TRBV19,TRBJ2-7,ASSNMDEQY
.,TRBV4-1,TRBJ2-3,ASSQDSRLAWDTQY
.,TRBV4-3,TRBJ2-5,ASSLGTSGINQETQY
.,TRBV18,TRBJ1-3,ASSPDRVSGNTIY
.,TRBV28,TRBJ2-3,ASNSADRATDTQY
.,TRBV6-5,TRBJ2-7,ASSYGMLAGYEQY
.,TRBV30,TRBJ2-5,AWSGQETQY
.,TRBV28,TRBJ2-1,ASSSTSGRGVSYNEQF
.,TRBV5-1,TRBJ1-3,ASSLGQSSGNTIY
.,TRBV4-2,TRBJ2-2,ASSQSQSSPGELF
.,TRBV5-6,TRBJ2-1,ASSLSYEQF
once,TRBV18,TRBJ2-1,ASSSGLHNEQF
.,TRBV28,TRBJ2-7,ASSFSDAFYEQY
.,TRBV27,TRBJ1-5,ASSLPNHSALSDRSNQPQH
.,TRBV29-1,TRBJ2-3,SVEAGKGTDTQY
.,TRBV6-4,TRBJ1-3,ASSDGPDRAGNTIY
.,TRBV6-1,TRBJ1-5,ASSDGGSGNQPQH
.,TRBV29-1,TRBJ1-3,SVPDPSTGNTIY
few,TRBV2,TRBJ2-2,ALQRGAGELF